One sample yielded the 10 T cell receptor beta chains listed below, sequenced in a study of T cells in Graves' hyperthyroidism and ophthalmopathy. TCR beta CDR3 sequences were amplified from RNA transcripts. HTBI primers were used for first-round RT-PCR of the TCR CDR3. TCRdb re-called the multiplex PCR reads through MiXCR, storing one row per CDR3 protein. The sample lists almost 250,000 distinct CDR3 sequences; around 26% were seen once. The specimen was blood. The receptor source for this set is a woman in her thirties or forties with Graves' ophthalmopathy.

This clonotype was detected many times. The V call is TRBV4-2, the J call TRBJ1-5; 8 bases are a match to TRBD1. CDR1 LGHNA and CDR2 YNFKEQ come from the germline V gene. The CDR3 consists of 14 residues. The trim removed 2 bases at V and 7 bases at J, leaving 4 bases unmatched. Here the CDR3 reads CASSQTTGAQPQHF. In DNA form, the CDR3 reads TGTGCCAGCAGCCAAACGACAGGGGCCCAGCCCCAGCATTTT.

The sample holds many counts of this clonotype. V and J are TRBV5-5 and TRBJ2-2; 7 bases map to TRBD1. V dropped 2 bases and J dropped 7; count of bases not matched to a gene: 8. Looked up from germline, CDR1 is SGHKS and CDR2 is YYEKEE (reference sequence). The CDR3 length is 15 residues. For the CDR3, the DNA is TGTGCCAGCAGCTTCGACAGGGCCCGGGGCGGGGAGCTGTTTTTT. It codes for CASSFDRARGGELFF.

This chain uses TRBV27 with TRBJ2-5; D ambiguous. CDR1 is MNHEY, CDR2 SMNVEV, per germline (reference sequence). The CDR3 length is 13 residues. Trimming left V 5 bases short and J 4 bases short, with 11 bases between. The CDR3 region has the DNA TGTGCCAGCAGTAACCGGGCCGGAGAGACCCAGTACTTC. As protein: CASSNRAGETQYF.

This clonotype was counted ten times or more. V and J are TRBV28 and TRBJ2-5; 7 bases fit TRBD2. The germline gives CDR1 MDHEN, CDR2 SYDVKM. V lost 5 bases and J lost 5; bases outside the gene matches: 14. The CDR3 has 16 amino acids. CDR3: CASSHFAAGSGETQYF. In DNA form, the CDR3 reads TGTGCCAGCAGTCACTTCGCAGCGGGGAGTGGGGAGACCCAGTACTTC.

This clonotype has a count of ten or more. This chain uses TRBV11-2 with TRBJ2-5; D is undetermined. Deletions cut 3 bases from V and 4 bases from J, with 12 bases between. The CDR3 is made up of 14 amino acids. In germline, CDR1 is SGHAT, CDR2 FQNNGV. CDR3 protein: CASSLGPGGETQYF. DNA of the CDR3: TGTGCCAGCAGCTTGGGCCCGGGTGGAGAGACCCAGTACTTC.

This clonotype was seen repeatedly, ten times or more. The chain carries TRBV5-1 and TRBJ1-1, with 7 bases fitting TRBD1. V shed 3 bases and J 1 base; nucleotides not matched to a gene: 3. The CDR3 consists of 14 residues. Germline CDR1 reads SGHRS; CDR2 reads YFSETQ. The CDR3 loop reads CASSSWDRNTEAFF. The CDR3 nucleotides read TGCGCCAGCAGCTCTTGGGACAGGAACACTGAAGCTTTCTTT.

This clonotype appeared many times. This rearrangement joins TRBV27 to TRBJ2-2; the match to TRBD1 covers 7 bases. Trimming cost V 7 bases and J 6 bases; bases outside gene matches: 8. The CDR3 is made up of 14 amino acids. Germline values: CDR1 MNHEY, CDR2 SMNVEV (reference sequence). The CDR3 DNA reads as TGTGCCAGCAAAGAGGACAGGAGGCCCGGGGAGCTGTTTTTT. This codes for CASKEDRRPGELFF.

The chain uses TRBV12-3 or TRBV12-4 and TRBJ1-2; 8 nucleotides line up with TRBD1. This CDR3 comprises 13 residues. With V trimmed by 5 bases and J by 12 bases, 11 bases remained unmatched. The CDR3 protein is CASSRTGTGPNTF. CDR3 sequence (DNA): TGTGCCAGCAGTAGAACCGGGACAGGACCTAACACCTTC.

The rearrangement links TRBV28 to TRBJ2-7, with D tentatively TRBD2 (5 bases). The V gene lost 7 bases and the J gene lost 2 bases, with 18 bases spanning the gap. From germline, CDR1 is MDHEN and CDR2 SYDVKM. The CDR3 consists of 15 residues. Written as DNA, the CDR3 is TGTGCCAGCACCTCCGCCGGACTCAACCCCTACGAGCAGTACTTC. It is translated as CASTSAGLNPYEQYF.

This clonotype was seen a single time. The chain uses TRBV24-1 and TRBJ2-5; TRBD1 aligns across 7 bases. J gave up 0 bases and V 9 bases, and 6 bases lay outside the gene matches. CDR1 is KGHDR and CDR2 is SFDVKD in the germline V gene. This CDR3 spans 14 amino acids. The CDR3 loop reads CATSGTEYQETQYF. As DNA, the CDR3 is TGTGCCACCTCCGGGACAGAGTACCAAGAGACCCAGTACTTC.